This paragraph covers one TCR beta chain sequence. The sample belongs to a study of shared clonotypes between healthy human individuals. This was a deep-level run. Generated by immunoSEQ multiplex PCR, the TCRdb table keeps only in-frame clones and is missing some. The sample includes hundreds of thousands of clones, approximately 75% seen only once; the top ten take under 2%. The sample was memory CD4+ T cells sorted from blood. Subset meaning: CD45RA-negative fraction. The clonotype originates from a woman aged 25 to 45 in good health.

The CDR3 DNA reads TGTGCCAGCAGTCGGACAGGGCAAGGCTACACCTTC. This encodes CASSRTGQGYTF. The V gene is TRBV6-5, the J gene TRBJ1-2, with 8 bases matching TRBD1. Germline CDR1 MNHEY, CDR2 SVGAGI. J was trimmed by 8 bases and V by 5 bases; bases with no gene match: 4. This CDR3 region has 12 residues.